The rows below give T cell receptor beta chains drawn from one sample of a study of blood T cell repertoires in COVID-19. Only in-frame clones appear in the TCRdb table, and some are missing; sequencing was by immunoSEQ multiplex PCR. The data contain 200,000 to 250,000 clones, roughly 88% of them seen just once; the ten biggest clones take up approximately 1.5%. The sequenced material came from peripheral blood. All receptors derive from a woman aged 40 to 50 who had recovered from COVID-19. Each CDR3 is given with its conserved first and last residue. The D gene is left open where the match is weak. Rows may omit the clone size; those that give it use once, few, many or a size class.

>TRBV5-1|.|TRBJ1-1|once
CASSLLPLGGGTEAFF
TGCGCCAGCAGCTTACTCCCCTTGGGAGGGGGTACTGAAGCTTTCTTT
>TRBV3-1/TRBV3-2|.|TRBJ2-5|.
CASSQDGADGETQYF
TGTGCCAGCAGCCAAGATGGGGCAGACGGAGAGACCCAGTACTTC
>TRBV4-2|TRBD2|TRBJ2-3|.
CASSQDPGLAGGQNTQYF
TGTGCCAGCAGCCAAGATCCGGGACTAGCGGGGGGGCAGAATACGCAGTATTTT
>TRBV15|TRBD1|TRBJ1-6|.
CATSGLGQGNSPLHF
TGTGCCACCAGCGGACTTGGACAGGGAAATTCACCCCTCCACTTT
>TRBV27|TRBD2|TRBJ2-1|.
CASSFLTSGGAKDNEQFF
TGTGCCAGCAGTTTTCTGACTAGCGGGGGGGCGAAGGACAATGAGCAGTTCTTC
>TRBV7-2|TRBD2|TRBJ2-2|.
CASSPTSGGSAGELFF
TGTGCCAGCAGCCCTACTAGCGGGGGCTCGGCCGGGGAGCTGTTTTTT
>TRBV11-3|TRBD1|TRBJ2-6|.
CASSPGQGATAGANVLTF
TGTGCCAGCAGCCCGGGACAGGGGGCTACAGCTGGGGCCAACGTCCTGACTTTC
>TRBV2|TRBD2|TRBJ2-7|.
CASSEGGSGGGYEQYF
TGTGCCAGCAGTGAAGGAGGCAGCGGGGGGGGCTACGAGCAGTACTTC
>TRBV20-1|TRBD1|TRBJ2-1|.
CSASPWGQIYNEQFF
TGCAGTGCTAGTCCGTGGGGACAGATCTACAATGAGCAGTTCTTC
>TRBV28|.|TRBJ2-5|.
CASTGDSSWTQYF
TGTGCCAGCACGGGAGACAGTTCTTGGACCCAGTACTTC
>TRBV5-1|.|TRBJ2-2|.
CASSFFQGGNTGELFF
TGCGCCAGCAGCTTTTTTCAGGGGGGGAACACCGGGGAGCTGTTTTTT
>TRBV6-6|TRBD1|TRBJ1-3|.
CASRRTGDGDTIYF
TGTGCCAGCAGACGCACAGGGGACGGGGACACCATATATTTT
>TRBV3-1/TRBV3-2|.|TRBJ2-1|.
CASSTQGDEQFF
TGTGCCAGCAGCACCCAGGGTGACGAGCAGTTCTTC
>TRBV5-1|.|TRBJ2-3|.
CASSVRGSTDTQYF
TGCGCCAGCAGTGTAAGGGGTAGCACAGATACGCAGTATTTT
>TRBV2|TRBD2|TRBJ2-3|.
CASSNTIAGGGTDTQYF
TGTGCCAGCAGTAACACTATCGCGGGGGGGGGCACAGATACGCAGTATTTT
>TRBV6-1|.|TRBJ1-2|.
CASSELGGDYGYTF
TGTGCCAGCAGTGAACTCGGCGGAGACTATGGCTACACCTTC
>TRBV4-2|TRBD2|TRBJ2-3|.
CASSQVSGAGGPTDTQYF
TGTGCCAGCAGCCAAGTATCGGGGGCGGGGGGGCCGACAGATACGCAGTATTTT
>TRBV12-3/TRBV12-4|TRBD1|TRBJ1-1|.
CASRMGQGTEAFF
TGTGCCAGCAGAATGGGACAGGGTACTGAAGCTTTCTTT